In its sample, the clone carrying this T cell receptor (beta chain) was seen a few times. Its target is not known. This sample is part of a study of blood T cells in healthy people across ages. Notes on the study in general: Comparison with aged donors showed that long-lived donors had more naive CD4+ cells and higher diversity.

A sample-barcoded 5' primer and a J-beta primer mix were used in a second PCR of roughly 7 to 11 cycles. Via MiXCR, TCRdb re-called the 5' RACE reads, giving one row per CDR3 protein. The table has about 770,000 distinct CDR3 sequences, around 45% seen once. The CDR3 is 11 residues long. Between the trimmed V and J ends, which lost 6 bases and 6 bases, there was a span of 6 bases. Germline loops: CDR1 SNHLY, CDR2 FYNNEI. This TCR was sampled from a man aged 60 to 69 in good health. J is TRBJ2-4 and V is TRBV2; D gene uncertain. Material: blood. CDR3 residues: CASSLTNIQYF. The DNA for the CDR3 is TGTGCCAGCAGCTTGACAAACATTCAGTACTTC.